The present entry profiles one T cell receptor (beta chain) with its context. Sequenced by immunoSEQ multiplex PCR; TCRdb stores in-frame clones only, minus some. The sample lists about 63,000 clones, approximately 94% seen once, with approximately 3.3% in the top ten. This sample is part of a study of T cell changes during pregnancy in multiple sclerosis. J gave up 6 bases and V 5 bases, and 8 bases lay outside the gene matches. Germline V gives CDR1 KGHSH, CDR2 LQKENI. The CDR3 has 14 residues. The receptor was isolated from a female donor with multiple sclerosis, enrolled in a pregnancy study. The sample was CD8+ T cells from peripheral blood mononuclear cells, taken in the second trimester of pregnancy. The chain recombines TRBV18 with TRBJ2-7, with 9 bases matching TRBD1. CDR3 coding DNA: TGTGCCAGCTCATCACAGGGGGCGGGCGGCGAGCAGTACTTC. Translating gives CASSSQGAGGEQYF.